This entry concerns a single T cell receptor beta chain. What it binds is not known. The record originates from a study of beta chain features in type 1 diabetes. Study conclusions and caveats: For TCRB rearrangement, an influence of HLA type remained unresolved here.

There are 14 residues in the CDR3. Unmatched junction bases numbered 2, after V lost 3 bases and J lost 1 base. Germline V gene data show CDR1 as SGHRS and CDR2 as YFSETQ. Blood was collected once per donor into heparin, averaging about 116 mL. Purity (above 98%) was reached by all sorted populations. The investigators reverse transcribed all of the isolated RNA, so they sequenced expressed TCRB transcripts. The data were produced by immunoSEQ multiplex PCR, yet TCRdb's version contains in-frame clones alone and is incomplete. Seen here are roughly 290,000 clones, about 7.8% observed once, and the top ten hold roughly 1%.

The chain uses TRBV5-1 and TRBJ2-5, with 8 positions matching TRBD1. Specimen: central memory CD4+ T cells from blood. This TCR derives from a woman younger than 30 in good health. The CDR3 is CASSYGQGQETQYF. Written as DNA, the CDR3 is TGCGCCAGCAGCTACGGACAGGGCCAAGAGACCCAGTACTTC.